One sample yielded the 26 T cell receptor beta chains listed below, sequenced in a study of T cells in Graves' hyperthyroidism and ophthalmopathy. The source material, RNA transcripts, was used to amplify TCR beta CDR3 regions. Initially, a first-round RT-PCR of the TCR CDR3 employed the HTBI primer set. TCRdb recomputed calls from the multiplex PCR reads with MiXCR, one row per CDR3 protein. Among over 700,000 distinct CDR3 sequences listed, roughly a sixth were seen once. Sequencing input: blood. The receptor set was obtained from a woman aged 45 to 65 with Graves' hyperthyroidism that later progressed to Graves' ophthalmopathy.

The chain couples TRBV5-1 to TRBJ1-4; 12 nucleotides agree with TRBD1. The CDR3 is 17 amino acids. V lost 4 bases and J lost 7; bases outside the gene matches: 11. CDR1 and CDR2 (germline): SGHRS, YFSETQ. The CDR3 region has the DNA TGCGCCAGCAGCAACCGGGACAGGGGGCCCGGACCTGAAAAACTGTTTTTT. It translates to CASSNRDRGPGPEKLFF. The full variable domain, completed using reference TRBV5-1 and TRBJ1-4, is KAGVTQTPRYLIKTRGQQVTLSCSPISGHRSVSWYQQTPGQGLQFLFEYFSETQRNKGNFPGRFSGRQFSNSRSEMNVSTLELGDSALYLCASSNRDRGPGPEKLFFGSGTQLSVL.

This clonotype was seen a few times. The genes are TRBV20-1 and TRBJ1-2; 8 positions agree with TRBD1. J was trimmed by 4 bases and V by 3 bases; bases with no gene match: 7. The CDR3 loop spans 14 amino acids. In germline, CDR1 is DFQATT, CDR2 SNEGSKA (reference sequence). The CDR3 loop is CSASQGAGIYGYTF. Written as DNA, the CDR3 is TGCAGTGCTAGCCAGGGGGCGGGGATCTATGGCTACACCTTC.

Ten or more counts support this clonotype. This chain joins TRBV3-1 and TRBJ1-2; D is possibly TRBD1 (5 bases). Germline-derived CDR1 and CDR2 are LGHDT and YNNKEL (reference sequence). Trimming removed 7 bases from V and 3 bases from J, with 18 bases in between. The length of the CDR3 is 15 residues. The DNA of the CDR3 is TGTGCCAGCAACACGAGGGCAGGGCCGGACTATGGCTACACCTTC. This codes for CASNTRAGPDYGYTF. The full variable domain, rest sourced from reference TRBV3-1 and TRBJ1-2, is DTAVSQTPKYLVTQMGNDKSIKCEQNLGHDTMYWYKQDSKKFLKIMFSYNNKELIINETVPNRFSPKSPDKAHLNLHINSLELGDSAVYFCASNTRAGPDYGYTFGSGTRLTVV.

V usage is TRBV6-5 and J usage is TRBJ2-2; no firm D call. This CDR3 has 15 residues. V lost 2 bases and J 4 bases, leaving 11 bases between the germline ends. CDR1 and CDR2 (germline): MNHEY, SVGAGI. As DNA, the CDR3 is TGTGCCAGCAGTTACAAGTGGGCCGGCACCGGGGAGCTGTTTTTT. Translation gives CASSYKWAGTGELFF.

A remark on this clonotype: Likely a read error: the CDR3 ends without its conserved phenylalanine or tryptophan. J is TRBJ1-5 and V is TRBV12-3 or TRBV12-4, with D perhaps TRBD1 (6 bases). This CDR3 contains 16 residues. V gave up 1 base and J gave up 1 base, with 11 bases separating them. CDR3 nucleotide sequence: TGTGCCAGCAGTTTAGTTGCGGGGGCCAGCAATCAGCCCCAGCATCTT. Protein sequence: CASSLVAGASNQPQHL.

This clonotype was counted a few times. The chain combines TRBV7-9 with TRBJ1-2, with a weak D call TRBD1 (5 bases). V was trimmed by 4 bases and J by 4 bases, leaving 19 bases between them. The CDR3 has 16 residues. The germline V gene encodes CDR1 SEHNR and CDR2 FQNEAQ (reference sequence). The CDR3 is CASSSPGKEETYGYTF. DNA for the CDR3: TGTGCCAGCAGCTCCCCAGGGAAGGAGGAAACCTATGGCTACACCTTC.

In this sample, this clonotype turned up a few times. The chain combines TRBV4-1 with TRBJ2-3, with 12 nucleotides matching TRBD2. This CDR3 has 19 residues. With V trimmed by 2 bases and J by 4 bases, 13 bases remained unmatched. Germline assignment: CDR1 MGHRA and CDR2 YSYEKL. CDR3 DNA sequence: TGCGCCAGCAGCCAACGTCCTAGCGGGGGGGCCCTCTACCCAGATACGCAGTATTTT. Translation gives CASSQRPSGGALYPDTQYF.

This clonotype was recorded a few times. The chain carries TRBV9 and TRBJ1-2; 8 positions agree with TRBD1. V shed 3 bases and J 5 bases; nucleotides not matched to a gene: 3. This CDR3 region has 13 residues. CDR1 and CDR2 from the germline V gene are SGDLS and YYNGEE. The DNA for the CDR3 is TGTGCCAGCAGCGCAGGGGGCCGGTATGGCTACACCTTC. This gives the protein CASSAGGRYGYTF.

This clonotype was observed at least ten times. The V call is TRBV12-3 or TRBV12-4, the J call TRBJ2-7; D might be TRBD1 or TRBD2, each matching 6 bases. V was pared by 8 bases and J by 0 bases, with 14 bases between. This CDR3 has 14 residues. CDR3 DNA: TGTGCCAGCCGAGTCGGGGGCAGCTCCTACGAGCAGTACTTC. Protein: CASRVGGSSYEQYF.

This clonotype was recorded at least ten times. CDR3 loop: CASSQGLRGYTF. The CDR3, as DNA: TGTGCCAGCAGCCAAGGTCTTCGAGGCTACACCTTC. The chain has TRBV3-1 and TRBJ1-2, with D hard to call. The germline V gene encodes CDR1 LGHDT and CDR2 YNNKEL (reference sequence). The ends were cut back, 1 base at V and 8 bases at J, with 8 bases in the middle. This CDR3 region has 12 residues.

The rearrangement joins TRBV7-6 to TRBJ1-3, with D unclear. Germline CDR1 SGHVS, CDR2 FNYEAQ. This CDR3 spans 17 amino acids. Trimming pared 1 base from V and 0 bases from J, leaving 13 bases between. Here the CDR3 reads CASSLGPTVNSGNTIYF. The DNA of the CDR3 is TGTGCCAGCAGCTTAGGGCCTACCGTAAACTCTGGAAACACCATATATTTT.

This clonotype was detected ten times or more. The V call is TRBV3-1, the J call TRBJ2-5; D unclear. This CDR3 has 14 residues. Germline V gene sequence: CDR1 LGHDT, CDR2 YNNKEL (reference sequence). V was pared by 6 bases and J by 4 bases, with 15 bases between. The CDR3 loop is CASRPKLVGETQYF. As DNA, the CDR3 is TGTGCCAGCAGGCCCAAGTTGGTCGGAGAGACCCAGTACTTC.

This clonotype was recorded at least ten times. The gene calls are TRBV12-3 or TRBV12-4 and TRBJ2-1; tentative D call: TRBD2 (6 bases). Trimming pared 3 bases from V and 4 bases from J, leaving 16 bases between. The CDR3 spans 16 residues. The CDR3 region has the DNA TGTGCCAGCAGTTTGGACGGAGGAAGCGGGTACAATGAGCAGTTCTTC. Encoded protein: CASSLDGGSGYNEQFF.

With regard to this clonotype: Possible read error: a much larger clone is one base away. The DNA for the CDR3 is TGTGCCATCAGTGAGGACAGGGGGCGGTCACCCCTCCACTTT. Translated: CAISEDRGRSPLHF. This sequence joins TRBV10-3 and TRBJ1-6; 10 bases match TRBD1. Trimming cost V 2 bases and J 10 bases; bases outside gene matches: 2. This CDR3 has 14 amino acids. In germline, CDR1 is ENHRY, CDR2 SYGVKD.

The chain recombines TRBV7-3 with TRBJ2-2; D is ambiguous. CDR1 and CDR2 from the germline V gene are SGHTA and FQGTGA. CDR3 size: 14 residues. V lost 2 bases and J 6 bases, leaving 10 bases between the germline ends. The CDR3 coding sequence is TGTGCCAGCAGCTTAGTCGGGCCCGCCGGGGAGCTGTTTTTT. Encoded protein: CASSLVGPAGELFF. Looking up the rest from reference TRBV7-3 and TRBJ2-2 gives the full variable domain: GAGVSQTPSNKVTEKGKYVELRCDPISGHTALYWYRQSLGQGPEFLIYFQGTGAADDSGLPNDRFFAVRPEGSVSTLKIQRTERGDSAVYLCASSLVGPAGELFFGEGSRLTVL.

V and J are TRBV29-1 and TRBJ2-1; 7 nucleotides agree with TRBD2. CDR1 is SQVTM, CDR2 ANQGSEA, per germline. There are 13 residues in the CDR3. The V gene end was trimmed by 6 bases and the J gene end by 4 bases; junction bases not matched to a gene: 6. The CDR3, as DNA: TGCAGCGTCGAGCGGGGAGCGTACAATGAGCAGTTCTTC. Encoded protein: CSVERGAYNEQFF.

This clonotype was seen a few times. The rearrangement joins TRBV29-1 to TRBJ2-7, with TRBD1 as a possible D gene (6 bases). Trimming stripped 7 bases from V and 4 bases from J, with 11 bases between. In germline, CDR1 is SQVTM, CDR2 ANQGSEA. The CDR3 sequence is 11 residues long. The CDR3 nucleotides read TGCAGCGGTGTGACAGGATACGAGCAGTACTTC. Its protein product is CSGVTGYEQYF.

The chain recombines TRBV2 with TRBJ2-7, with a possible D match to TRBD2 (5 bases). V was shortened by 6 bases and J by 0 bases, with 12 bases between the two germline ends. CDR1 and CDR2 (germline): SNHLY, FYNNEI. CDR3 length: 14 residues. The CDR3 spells CASRLGESSYEQYF. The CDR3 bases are TGTGCCAGCAGACTCGGGGAGAGCTCCTACGAGCAGTACTTC.

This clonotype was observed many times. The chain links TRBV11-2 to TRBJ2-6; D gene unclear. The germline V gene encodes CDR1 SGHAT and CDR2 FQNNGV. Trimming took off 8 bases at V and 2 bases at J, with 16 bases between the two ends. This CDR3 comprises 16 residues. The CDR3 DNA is TGTGCCAGCGGTACAGCGAATGACCCTGGGGCCAACGTCCTGACTTTC. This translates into CASGTANDPGANVLTF.

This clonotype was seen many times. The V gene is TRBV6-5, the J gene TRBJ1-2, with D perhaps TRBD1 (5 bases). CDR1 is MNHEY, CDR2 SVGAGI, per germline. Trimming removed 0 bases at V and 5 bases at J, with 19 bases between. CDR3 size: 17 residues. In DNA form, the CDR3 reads TGTGCCAGCAGTTACTCGATAACAGGAGGGTCCGAATATGGCTACACCTTC. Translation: CASSYSITGGSEYGYTF.

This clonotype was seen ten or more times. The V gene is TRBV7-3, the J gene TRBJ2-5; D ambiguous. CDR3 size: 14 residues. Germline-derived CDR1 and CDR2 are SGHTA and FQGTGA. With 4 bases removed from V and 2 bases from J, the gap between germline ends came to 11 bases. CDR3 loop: CASSWERVQETQYF. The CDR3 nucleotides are TGTGCCAGCAGCTGGGAAAGAGTACAAGAGACCCAGTACTTC.

DNA of the CDR3: TGTGCCAGCAGCTTGGGACCGGGGGACAGGGAAAACATTCAGTACTTC. Translated, it gives CASSLGPGDRENIQYF. This sequence joins TRBV5-6 and TRBJ2-4, with 9 bases fitting TRBD1. V dropped 0 bases and J dropped 5; count of bases not matched to a gene: 6. Germline V gene data show CDR1 as SGHDT and CDR2 as YYEEEE. CDR3 size: 16 residues.

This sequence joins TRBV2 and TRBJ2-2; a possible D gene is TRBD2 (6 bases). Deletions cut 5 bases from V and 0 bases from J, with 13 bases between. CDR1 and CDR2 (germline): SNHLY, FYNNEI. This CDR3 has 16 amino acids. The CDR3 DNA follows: TGTGCCAGCAGTAAGACTAGTACGACGAACACCGGGGAGCTGTTTTTT. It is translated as CASSKTSTTNTGELFF.

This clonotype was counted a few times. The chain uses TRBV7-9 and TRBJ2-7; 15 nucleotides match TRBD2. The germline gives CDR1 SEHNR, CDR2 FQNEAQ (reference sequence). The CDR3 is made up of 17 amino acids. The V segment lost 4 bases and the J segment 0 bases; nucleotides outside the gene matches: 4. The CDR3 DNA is TGTGCCAGCAGCTCGGGACTAGCGGGGGGCTACTCCTACGAGCAGTACTTC. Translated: CASSSGLAGGYSYEQYF.

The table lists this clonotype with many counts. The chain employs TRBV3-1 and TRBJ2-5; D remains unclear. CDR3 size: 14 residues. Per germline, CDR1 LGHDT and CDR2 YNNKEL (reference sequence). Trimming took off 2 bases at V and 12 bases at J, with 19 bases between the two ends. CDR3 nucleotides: TGTGCCAGCAGCCAATCCCCGGCCCTGACGGTGAAGTACTTC. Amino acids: CASSQSPALTVKYF.

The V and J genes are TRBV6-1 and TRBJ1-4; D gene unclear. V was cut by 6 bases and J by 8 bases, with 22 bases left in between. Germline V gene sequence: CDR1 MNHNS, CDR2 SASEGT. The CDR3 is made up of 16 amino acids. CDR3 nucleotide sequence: TGTGCCAGCAGGACTTCTAAGGGCAGGATACGAGAAAAACTGTTTTTT. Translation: CASRTSKGRIREKLFF.